This T cell receptor beta chain came from a study of blood T cells in healthy people across ages. Study results and limitations: Roughly linearly, TCR beta diversity per million T cells fell as age increased. The study lacked donor CMV status, which possibly confounded expanded clonotype changes. The long-lived group displayed more naive CD4+ cells, plus higher diversity, than the aged donors did.

The use of a sample-barcoded 5' primer and a J-beta primer mix characterized a second PCR of roughly 7 to 11 cycles. TCRdb redid the calling of the 5' RACE reads with MiXCR, one entry per CDR3 protein. Among 1.4 million or so distinct CDR3 sequences listed, under 55% were seen once. Regarding this clonotype: The antigen remains unidentified.

Trimming stripped 2 bases from V and 4 bases from J, with 20 bases between. This CDR3 has 17 residues. The receptor was derived from a young woman in good health. The chain is built from TRBV12-3 or TRBV12-4 and TRBJ1-2; D unresolved. The sample taken for sequencing was blood. The CDR3 DNA reads as TGTGCCAGCAGTTTAACTGTACAAGTTCGTGTCGGCTATGGCTACACCTTC. Protein product: CASSLTVQVRVGYGYTF.